This T cell receptor beta chain was identified during a study of blood T cell repertoires in COVID-19. About the research overall: There were acute and convalescent COVID-19 samples, and they came from the United States, Italy and Spain.

Either two negative PCRs, clearance, or symptom resolution qualified Cohort 3 donors as recovered. Profiled with immunoSEQ multiplex PCR; TCRdb holds only in-frame clones, not every one. In the table there are fewer than 400,000 clones, approximately 85% of which are singletons. CDR3 size: 14 residues. Germline values: CDR1 SGHRS, CDR2 YFSETQ. Trimming shortened V by 2 bases and J by 5 bases, and 11 bases separated the two germline ends. Sequenced material: PBMCs or T cells enriched from blood (not recorded which). This receptor was obtained from a man aged 25-40 years who had recovered from COVID-19. V gene TRBV5-1 combines with J gene TRBJ2-1; D possibly corresponds to TRBD1 (6 bases). The CDR3 DNA reads as TGCGCCAGCAGCTTACACAGGGATGACAATGAGCAGTTCTTC. It specifies CASSLHRDDNEQFF.